In its sample, the clone carrying this TCR beta chain was seen once. This entry is derived from a study of CD8 T cells in Susac syndrome. Random hexamers served to reverse transcribe roughly 0.45 to 1 ug RNA. Each CDR3 protein is one row after TCRdb ran MiXCR on the immunoSEQ multiplex PCR reads. The table has about 150,000 distinct CDR3 sequences, approximately 95% seen once; the top ten hold around 0.11%. From germline, CDR1 is SGHTA and CDR2 FQGNSA. Losses at the gene ends were 5 bases for V and 5 bases for J; bases not matched to a gene: 7. The CDR3 runs 14 residues. The multiple sclerosis control group consisted of treatment-naive patients whose relapsing-remitting disease, which was either stable or active, fulfilled revised McDonald criteria. Negative isolation yielded CD8+ and CD4+ T cells; FACS enriched TEMRA cells.

What was sequenced was CD4+ T cells from PBMCs. The sequence was obtained from a human donor with multiple sclerosis. J is TRBJ1-2 and V is TRBV7-2, with 8 bases identical to TRBD1. The CDR3 nucleotides are TGTGCCAGCAGCCAGGACAGGGTAGGGTATGGCTACACCTTC. Residues: CASSQDRVGYGYTF.